One sample yielded the 20 T cell receptor beta chains listed below, sequenced in a study of blood T cell repertoires in COVID-19. Clones were sequenced by immunoSEQ multiplex PCR, and TCRdb holds only the in-frame ones, with some missing. Of about 200,000 clones in the sample, about 85% were seen once. Sequencing was performed on peripheral blood. These receptors came from a woman in her 50s with COVID-19, enrolled during active disease.

The rearrangement uses TRBV6-1 and TRBJ2-1; TRBD2 might be the D (6 bases). The ends were cut back, 2 bases at V and 4 bases at J, with 15 bases in the middle. CDR1 MNHNS and CDR2 SASEGT come from the germline V gene. CDR3 length equals 16 residues. In nucleotides, the CDR3 is TGTGCCAGCAGTGAATACGGGGGAAACGTTTACAATGAGCAGTTCTTC. Protein sequence: CASSEYGGNVYNEQFF.

The chain employs TRBV19 and TRBJ2-1; the match to TRBD1 covers 8 bases. The CDR3 has 13 amino acids. V lost 7 bases and J lost 6; bases outside the gene matches: 5. The V gene's germline CDR1 is LNHDA and CDR2 SQIVND (reference sequence). In DNA, the CDR3 is TGTGCCAGTACGGGTCAGGGGGCCAATGAGCAGTTCTTC. This gives the protein CASTGQGANEQFF.

This chain uses TRBV13 with TRBJ2-3, with a possible D match to TRBD2 (5 bases). The CDR3 runs to 14 residues. Trimming shortened V by 5 bases and J by 0 bases, and 9 bases separated the two germline ends. CDR1 and CDR2 (germline): PRHDT, FYEKMQ (reference sequence). The CDR3: CASSPRRSTDTQYF. CDR3 sequence (DNA): TGTGCCAGCAGCCCCCGGAGGAGCACAGATACGCAGTATTTT.

This clone was seen a single time. The rearrangement links TRBV9 to TRBJ1-1; 11 bases align to TRBD1. CDR3 length: 14 amino acids. Trimming took 6 bases from V and 7 from J; bases not matched to a gene: 8. Germline values: CDR1 SGDLS, CDR2 YYNGEE. This CDR3 is CASTRLGQGGEAFF. DNA of the CDR3: TGTGCCAGCACCCGATTGGGACAGGGGGGTGAAGCTTTCTTT.

V usage is TRBV5-1 and J usage is TRBJ1-2; possible D gene TRBD1, 5 bases. The CDR3 is 14 amino acids. Germline CDR1 and CDR2: SGHRS and YFSETQ. Trimming left V 2 bases short and J 8 bases short, with 16 bases between. The CDR3 DNA follows: TGCGCCAGCAGCTTTGTTGTCGGGGGTCAGGGCTACACCTTC. It specifies CASSFVVGGQGYTF.

The chain combines TRBV12-1 with TRBJ2-1; the DNA was not used to check the table's D call, TRBD2. TRBV12-1 is flagged as a pseudogene. This CDR3 has 19 residues. The CDR3 reads CASSFEAKRGGEGWDEQFF. The CDR3 region has the DNA TGTGCCAGCAGCTTTGAAGCGAAGCGGGGGGGCGAAGGTTGGGATGAGCAGTTCTTC.

V gene TRBV5-4 combines with J gene TRBJ2-3, with D perhaps TRBD1 (6 bases). Trimming removed 2 bases at V and 2 bases at J, with 24 bases between. Per the germline V gene, CDR1 is SGHNT and CDR2 is YYREEE (reference sequence). The CDR3 consists of 19 residues. The CDR3 coding sequence is TGTGCCAGCAGCTTTTACGCCCGGAGAACAGGGCAAGACACAGATACGCAGTATTTT. Its translation: CASSFYARRTGQDTDTQYF. Drawing the rest from reference TRBV5-4 and TRBJ2-3, the complete variable domain is ETGVTQSPTHLIKTRGQQVTLRCSSQSGHNTVSWYQQALGQGPQFIFQYYREEENGRGNFPPRFSGLQFPNYSSELNVNALELDDSALYLCASSFYARRTGQDTDTQYFGPGTRLTVL.

The rearrangement links TRBV19 to TRBJ1-2; 10 nucleotides align to TRBD1. The V segment lost 11 bases and the J segment 6 bases; nucleotides outside the gene matches: 12. The CDR3 runs 14 residues. The germline gives CDR1 LNHDA, CDR2 SQIVND (reference sequence). The CDR3 nucleotides are TGTGCCTCCTCCGGGGGGACAGGGGTCCATGGCTACACCTTC. This encodes CASSGGTGVHGYTF.

The genes are TRBV2 and TRBJ1-5; D perhaps matches TRBD1 (6 bases). The germline V gene has CDR1 SNHLY and CDR2 FYNNEI. Deletions cut 6 bases from V and 1 base from J, with 10 bases between. CDR3 length equals 14 residues. The CDR3 DNA follows: TGTGCCAGCAGACTCGACAGGAGCAATCAGCCCCAGCATTTT. This encodes CASRLDRSNQPQHF.

The V call is TRBV28, the J call TRBJ2-2; D possibly corresponds to TRBD2 (5 bases). Germline V gene data show CDR1 as MDHEN and CDR2 as SYDVKM. This CDR3 region has 14 residues. Trimming took 6 bases from V and 2 from J, leaving 10 bases between them. CDR3 sequence reads: CASRAGVNTGELFF. The DNA for the CDR3 is TGTGCCAGCAGGGCCGGGGTTAACACCGGGGAGCTGTTTTTT.

CDR3 nucleotides: TGTGCCAGTGGACTCACCGGGACAGCAAGACACAATGAGCAGTTCTTC. It codes for CASGLTGTARHNEQFF. The chain links TRBV19 to TRBJ2-1; 7 nucleotides agree with TRBD1. Looked up from germline, CDR1 is LNHDA and CDR2 is SQIVND (reference sequence). With V trimmed by 8 bases and J by 5 bases, 15 bases remained unmatched. The CDR3 consists of 16 residues.

The chain has TRBV3-1 (or the pseudogene TRBV3-2) and TRBJ2-7; TRBD2 aligns across 7 bases. This CDR3 is 15 amino acids long. Unmatched junction bases numbered 15, after V lost 4 bases and J lost 9 bases. Germline values: CDR1 LGHDT, CDR2 YNNKEL (reference sequence). This chain's CDR3 is CASSPKGGVWARQYV. The CDR3 bases are TGTGCCAGCAGCCCCAAGGGAGGGGTCTGGGCTCGGCAGTACGTC.

This rearrangement joins TRBV5-1 to TRBJ2-1; unclear D gene. Deletions cut 0 bases from V and 6 bases from J, with 7 bases between. Looked up from germline, CDR1 is SGHRS and CDR2 is YFSETQ. This CDR3 is 13 amino acids long. As DNA, the CDR3 is TGCGCCAGCAGCTTGGCTGTAGTCAATGAGCAGTTCTTC. It codes for CASSLAVVNEQFF. The whole variable domain, remainder taken from reference TRBV5-1 and TRBJ2-1, is KAGVTQTPRYLIKTRGQQVTLSCSPISGHRSVSWYQQTPGQGLQFLFEYFSETQRNKGNFPGRFSGRQFSNSRSEMNVSTLELGDSALYLCASSLAVVNEQFFGPGTRLTVL.

The chain couples TRBV6-2 or TRBV6-3 to TRBJ1-5, with unresolved D. The CDR3 runs to 15 residues. The V gene's germline CDR1 is MNHEY and CDR2 SVGEGT. V was clipped by 2 bases and J by 2 bases, with 10 bases between them. The CDR3: CASSYEHVGNQPQHF. CDR3 nucleotide sequence: TGTGCCAGCAGTTACGAACATGTGGGCAATCAGCCCCAGCATTTT.

The chain carries TRBV19 and TRBJ2-2, with D perhaps matching TRBD1 (6 bases). The CDR3 extends over 16 amino acids. Germline CDR1 is LNHDA and CDR2 is SQIVND (reference sequence). The germline V and J ends were trimmed by 3 bases and 6 bases, with 17 bases remaining between them. The CDR3 sequence is CASSIGRGGSSGELFF. The CDR3 DNA follows: TGTGCCAGTAGTATCGGCAGGGGTGGTTCTTCCGGGGAGCTGTTTTTT.

The V and J genes are TRBV28 and TRBJ2-2; D not resolved. Germline values: CDR1 MDHEN, CDR2 SYDVKM. The CDR3 has 16 residues. Trimming took 5 bases from V and 2 from J, leaving 15 bases between them. The CDR3 region is CASSLLGPVNTGELFF. The CDR3 bases are TGTGCCAGCAGTCTCCTAGGTCCAGTTAACACCGGGGAGCTGTTTTTT.

The chain joins TRBV6-6 to TRBJ2-2, with a possible D match to TRBD1 (5 bases). The CDR3 is 14 amino acids. Germline CDR1 reads MNHNY; CDR2 reads SVGAGI (reference sequence). The ends were cut back, 6 bases at V and 7 bases at J, with 15 bases in the middle. This chain's CDR3 is CASSQAVGVGELFF. Written as DNA, the CDR3 is TGTGCCAGCAGCCAGGCAGTAGGGGTCGGGGAGCTGTTTTTT.

This sequence joins TRBV7-6 and TRBJ2-1, with 8 bases fitting TRBD1. The germline V gene encodes CDR1 SGHVS and CDR2 FNYEAQ. The CDR3 contains 19 residues. V lost 5 bases, J lost 0 bases, and 15 bases stayed unmatched. CDR3: CASSRKRTGSSSSYNEQFF. The CDR3 DNA sequence: TGTGCCAGCAGCCGGAAGCGGACAGGGTCCTCGAGCTCCTACAATGAGCAGTTCTTC.

As regards this clone: The junction shows a germline mismatch at one end, possibly a read error. The V call is TRBV28, the J call TRBJ1-2; 11 bases are shared with TRBD1. In germline, CDR1 is MDHEN, CDR2 SYDVKM. The CDR3 has 15 amino acids. The CDR3 loop reads CASGFNWDRGGGYTF. The CDR3 coding sequence is TGTGCCAGCGGTTTCAACTGGGACAGGGGGGGAGGCTACACCTTC.

This rearrangement joins TRBV5-1 to TRBJ2-5, with TRBD2 identical over 12 bases. J was trimmed by 1 base and V by 3 bases; bases with no gene match: 7. The germline V gene encodes CDR1 SGHRS and CDR2 YFSETQ. This CDR3 has 17 residues. CDR3 nucleotide sequence: TGCGCCAGCAGCTCCGCACTAGCGGGGGGTTCCCAAGAGACCCAGTACTTC. This codes for CASSSALAGGSQETQYF. Variable domain in full (rest from reference TRBV5-1 and TRBJ2-5): KAGVTQTPRYLIKTRGQQVTLSCSPISGHRSVSWYQQTPGQGLQFLFEYFSETQRNKGNFPGRFSGRQFSNSRSEMNVSTLELGDSALYLCASSSALAGGSQETQYFGPGTRLLVL.